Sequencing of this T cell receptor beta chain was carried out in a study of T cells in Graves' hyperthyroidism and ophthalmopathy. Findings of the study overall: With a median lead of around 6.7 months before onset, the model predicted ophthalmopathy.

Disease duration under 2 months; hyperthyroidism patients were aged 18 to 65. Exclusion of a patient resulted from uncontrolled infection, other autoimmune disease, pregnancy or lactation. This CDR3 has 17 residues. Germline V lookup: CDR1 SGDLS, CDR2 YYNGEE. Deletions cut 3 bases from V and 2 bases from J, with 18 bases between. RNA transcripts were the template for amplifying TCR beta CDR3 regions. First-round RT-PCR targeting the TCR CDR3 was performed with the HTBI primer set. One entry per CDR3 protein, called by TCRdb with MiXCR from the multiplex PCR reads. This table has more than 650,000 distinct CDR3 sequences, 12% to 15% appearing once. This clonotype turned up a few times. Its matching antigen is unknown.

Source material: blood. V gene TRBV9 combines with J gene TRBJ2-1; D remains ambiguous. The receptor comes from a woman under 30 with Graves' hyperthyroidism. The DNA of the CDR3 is TGTGCCAGCAGCGAAGAAGCCCTAGGAGAACCCTACAATGAGCAGTTCTTC. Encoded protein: CASSEEALGEPYNEQFF.